This is a list of T cell receptor beta chains from one sample in a study of blood T cell repertoires in COVID-19. TCRdb's table, derived via immunoSEQ multiplex PCR, lists solely in-frame clones and lacks some. The table lists 250,000 or so clones, 83% of them singletons. The sequencing input was peripheral blood. The source is a human donor in a cohort sampled during active COVID-19. Both conserved end residues are part of each CDR3. D genes are given only for firm matches. Expanded clones are given a class, and other clones once, few, many or no size at all.

CDR3nt | CDR3aa | abundance | d_gene | j_gene | v_gene | len
TGTGCCATCAGTGCGACTAGCGGGAGGACAGGAGCCTACGAGCAGTACTTC | CAISATSGRTGAYEQYF | . | TRBD2 | TRBJ2-7 | TRBV10-3 | 17
TGTGCCAGCAGTTTAATGGGCGTAAGGGAAGCTTTCTTT | CASSLMGVREAFF | . | . | TRBJ1-1 | TRBV27 | 13
TGTGCCAGTAGCCTCGGGACAGTCCATCAGCCCCAGCATTTT | CASSLGTVHQPQHF | . | TRBD1 | TRBJ1-5 | TRBV19 | 14
TGTGCCATCAACCCCAAGGGGGGGAAAGAGACCCAGTACTTC | CAINPKGGKETQYF | . | . | TRBJ2-5 | TRBV10-3 | 14
TGTGCCAGCAGCGTAGGGGCGGACGGACTAGCGGTCTACGAGCAGTACTTC | CASSVGADGLAVYEQYF | few | TRBD2 | TRBJ2-7 | TRBV9 | 17
TGTGCCAGTAGCCTACAGGGGGGACAAGAGACCCAGTACTTC | CASSLQGGQETQYF | . | TRBD1 | TRBJ2-5 | TRBV19 | 14
TGTGCCAGCAGCCCGGGGACAGGGACAGATACGCAGTATTTT | CASSPGTGTDTQYF | . | TRBD1 | TRBJ2-3 | TRBV28 | 14
TGCGCCAGCAGCGGGGGATACACAGATACGCAGTATTTT | CASSGGYTDTQYF | . | . | TRBJ2-3 | TRBV10-1 | 13
TGTGCCAGCAGCTTAGGGCGGGGGGGCCGAGAGACCCAGTACTTC | CASSLGRGGRETQYF | . | TRBD2 | TRBJ2-5 | TRBV7-9 | 15
TGCGCCAGCAGCGGTGGGGGGTCTTCCACAGATACGCAGTATTTT | CASSGGGSSTDTQYF | . | . | TRBJ2-3 | TRBV5-1 | 15
TGTGCCAGCAGCGCAGTTCAGGGGGCACGGACCGGGGAGCTGTTTTTT | CASSAVQGARTGELFF | . | TRBD1 | TRBJ2-2 | TRBV7-9 | 16
TGTGCCAGCTCACCAGGACTAGCGGGAGTTGAGGTTACGCAGTATTTT | CASSPGLAGVEVTQYF | . | TRBD2 | TRBJ2-3 | TRBV18 | 16
TGTGCCAGCAGTTCGGGACTTTCATACGAGCAGTACTTC | CASSSGLSYEQYF | . | . | TRBJ2-7 | TRBV28 | 13
TGTGCCAGCAGCCCCCGTGGTAGCGTTAGCTCCTACGAGCAGTACTTC | CASSPRGSVSSYEQYF | . | . | TRBJ2-7 | TRBV4-2 | 16
TGTGCCAGAAGCTTAGACAGGGGGCAATATGGCTACACCTTC | CARSLDRGQYGYTF | . | TRBD1 | TRBJ1-2 | TRBV5-3 | 14
TGTGCCAGCAGTGAGTCGGGGGGATACAATGAGCAGTTCTTC | CASSESGGYNEQFF | many | TRBD2 | TRBJ2-1 | TRBV2 | 14
TGTGCCAGCAGTCGTTCACTAGCGGGGGGAAATAATGAGCAGTTCTTC | CASSRSLAGGNNEQFF | . | TRBD2 | TRBJ2-1 | TRBV11-1 | 16
TGTGCCAGCAGGGCAGGGGCCTTCAATCAGCCCCAGCATTTT | CASRAGAFNQPQHF | . | . | TRBJ1-5 | TRBV6-5 | 14
TGTGCCAGCAGCGCGGTGGGACAGGGGGTTATTTATGGCTACACCTTC | CASSAVGQGVIYGYTF | . | TRBD1 | TRBJ1-2 | TRBV9 | 16
TGTGCCAGCAGTTCGAACAGGGTCGAGCAGTACTTC | CASSSNRVEQYF | . | . | TRBJ2-7 | TRBV12-3/TRBV12-4 | 12
TGTGCCAGCAGTGAATTCGAGGGAAATCAGCCCCAGCATTTT | CASSEFEGNQPQHF | . | . | TRBJ1-5 | TRBV6-1 | 14
TGTGCCAGCTCGCCCAGTCGTGTGGGCGCGGGGGGCATTCAGTACTTC | CASSPSRVGAGGIQYF | . | TRBD2 | TRBJ2-4 | TRBV18 | 16
TGTGCCACCAGTGGGCAGGGGGGCTATGGCTACACCTTC | CATSGQGGYGYTF | many | TRBD1 | TRBJ1-2 | TRBV24-1 | 13
TGTGCCAGCAGTCCCCGGACAGGGTGGAACTATGGCTACACCTTC | CASSPRTGWNYGYTF | . | TRBD1 | TRBJ1-2 | TRBV27 | 15
TGTGCCAGCAGCCCCCTCGGGACTAGCGGTGAGCAGTTCTTC | CASSPLGTSGEQFF | once | TRBD2 | TRBJ2-1 | TRBV14 | 14
TGTGCCAGCAGCCAGACAGCCCAGTCCTACAATGAGCAGTTCTTC | CASSQTAQSYNEQFF | . | . | TRBJ2-1 | TRBV7-2 | 15
TGTGCCTGGATACCGACAGTAACACGTGGCTACACCTTC | CAWIPTVTRGYTF | . | . | TRBJ1-2 | TRBV30 | 13
TGCGCCAGCGACCAGAACAGGGGGAAGAGCTCCTACGAGCAGTACTTC | CASDQNRGKSSYEQYF | . | TRBD1 | TRBJ2-7 | TRBV5-1 | 16
TGTGCCAGCAGTTACCCACAGGGACCTCGTTATGGCTACACCTTC | CASSYPQGPRYGYTF | . | . | TRBJ1-2 | TRBV6-2/TRBV6-3 | 15
TGTGCCAGTTCCCCCCCCGACAGCCGAAGGGAGACCCAGTACTTC | CASSPPDSRRETQYF | . | . | TRBJ2-5 | TRBV19 | 15
TGCGCCAGCAGTGTAGCGGGGTCCAGATACGGGAGAGGAGAGCAGTTCTTC | CASSVAGSRYGRGEQFF | . | TRBD2 | TRBJ2-1 | TRBV10-1 | 17
TGTGCCACCAGTGATTACGGACTTAGGGCTAGCGGGAAGGGGAACACCGGGGAGCTGTTTTTT | CATSDYGLRASGKGNTGELFF | once | TRBD2 | TRBJ2-2 | TRBV24-1 | 21
TGTGCCAGCAGTGAACAGTACCAAGAGACCCAGTACTTC | CASSEQYQETQYF | . | . | TRBJ2-5 | TRBV6-1 | 13
TGTGCCAGCAGTTTTGGCAGAAGCTACGAGCAGTACTTC | CASSFGRSYEQYF | . | . | TRBJ2-7 | TRBV12-3/TRBV12-4 | 13
TGTGCCAGCAGTCGACTAGCGGGAGTTCTGGCCACCGGGGAGCTGTTTTTT | CASSRLAGVLATGELFF | few | TRBD2 | TRBJ2-2 | TRBV6-6 | 17
TGTGCCAGCAGTCGACAGGGAAGCAATCAGCCCCAGCATTTT | CASSRQGSNQPQHF | few | TRBD1 | TRBJ1-5 | TRBV27 | 14
TGTGCCAGAAGCACGACTAGCTTTAACCAAGAGACCCAGTACTTC | CARSTTSFNQETQYF | once | TRBD2 | TRBJ2-5 | TRBV5-3 | 15
TGTGCCCCTGCACTGGACAGGTCCTACGAGCAGTACTTC | CAPALDRSYEQYF | . | TRBD1 | TRBJ2-7 | TRBV27 | 13
TGTGCCAGTTCGTCCGCAGGGCGGCGAGAGACCCAGTACTTC | CASSSAGRRETQYF | . | . | TRBJ2-5 | TRBV19 | 14
TGTGCCAGCTGCGGACAGTTCGATCAGCCCCAGCATTTT | CASCGQFDQPQHF | . | . | TRBJ1-5 | TRBV6-5 | 13
TGTGCCAGCACCCGGGGGGAGAGGGTCGGTCAGCCCCAGCATTTT | CASTRGERVGQPQHF | . | . | TRBJ1-5 | TRBV6-6 | 15
TGTGCCAGCACCCCTAGGCACAGGCACACTGAAGCTTTCTTT | CASTPRHRHTEAFF | . | . | TRBJ1-1 | TRBV25-1 | 14